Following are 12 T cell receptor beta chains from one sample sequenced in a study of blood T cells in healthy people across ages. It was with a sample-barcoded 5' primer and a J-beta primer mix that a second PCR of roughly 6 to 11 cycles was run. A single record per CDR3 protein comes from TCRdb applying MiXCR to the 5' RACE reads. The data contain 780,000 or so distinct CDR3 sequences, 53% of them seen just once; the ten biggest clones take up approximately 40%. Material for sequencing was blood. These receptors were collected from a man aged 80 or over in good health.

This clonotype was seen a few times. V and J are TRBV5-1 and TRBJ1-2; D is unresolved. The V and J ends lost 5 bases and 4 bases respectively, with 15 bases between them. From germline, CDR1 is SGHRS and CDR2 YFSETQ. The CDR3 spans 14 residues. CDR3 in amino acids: CASSGTGGSYGYTF. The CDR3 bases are TGCGCCAGCAGTGGTACCGGTGGTAGCTATGGCTACACCTTC.

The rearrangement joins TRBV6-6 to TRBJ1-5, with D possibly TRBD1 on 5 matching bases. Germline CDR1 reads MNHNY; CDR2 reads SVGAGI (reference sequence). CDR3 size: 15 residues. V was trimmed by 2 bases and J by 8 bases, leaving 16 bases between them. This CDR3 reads CASSYPTGPVEPQHF. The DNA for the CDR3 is TGTGCCAGCAGTTACCCCACAGGCCCCGTGGAGCCCCAGCATTTT.

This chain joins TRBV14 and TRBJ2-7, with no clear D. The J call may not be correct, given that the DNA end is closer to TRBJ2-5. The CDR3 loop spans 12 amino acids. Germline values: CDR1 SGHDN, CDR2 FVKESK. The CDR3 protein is CASSPGLWTQYF. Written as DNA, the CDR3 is TGTGCCAGCAGCCCCGGTTTGTGGACCCAGTACTTC.

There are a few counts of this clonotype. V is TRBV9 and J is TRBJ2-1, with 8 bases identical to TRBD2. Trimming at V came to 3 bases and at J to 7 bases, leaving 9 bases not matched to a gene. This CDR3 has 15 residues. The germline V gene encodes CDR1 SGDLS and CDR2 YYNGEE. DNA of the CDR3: TGTGCCAGCAGCGGGAGCGGGAGAGGTGGAAATGAGCAGTTCTTC. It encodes CASSGSGRGGNEQFF.

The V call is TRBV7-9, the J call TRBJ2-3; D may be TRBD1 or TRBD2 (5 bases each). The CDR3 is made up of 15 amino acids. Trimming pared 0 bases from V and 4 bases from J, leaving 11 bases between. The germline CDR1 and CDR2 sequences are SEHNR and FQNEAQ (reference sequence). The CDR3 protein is CASSLAGGTADTQYF. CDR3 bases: TGTGCCAGCAGCTTAGCGGGTGGGACCGCAGATACGCAGTATTTT.

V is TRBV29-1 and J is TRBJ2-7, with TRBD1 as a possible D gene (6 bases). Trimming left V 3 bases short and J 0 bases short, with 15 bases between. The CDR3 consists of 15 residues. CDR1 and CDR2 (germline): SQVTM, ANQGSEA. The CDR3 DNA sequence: TGCAGCGTTGATGACAGGAGGAGAAGCTCCTACGAGCAGTACTTC. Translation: CSVDDRRRSSYEQYF.

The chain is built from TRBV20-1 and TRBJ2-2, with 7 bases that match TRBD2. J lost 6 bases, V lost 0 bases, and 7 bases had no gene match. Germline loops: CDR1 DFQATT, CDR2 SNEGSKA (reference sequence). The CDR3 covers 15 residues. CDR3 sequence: CSARDPSGNAGELFF. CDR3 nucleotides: TGCAGTGCTAGAGATCCCAGCGGGAATGCCGGGGAGCTGTTTTTT.

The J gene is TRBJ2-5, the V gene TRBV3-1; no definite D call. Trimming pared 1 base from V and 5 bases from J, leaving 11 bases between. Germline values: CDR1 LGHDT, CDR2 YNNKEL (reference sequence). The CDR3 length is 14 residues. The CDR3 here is CASSQVLGGETQYF. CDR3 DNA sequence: TGTGCCAGCAGCCAAGTTCTGGGTGGTGAGACCCAGTACTTC.

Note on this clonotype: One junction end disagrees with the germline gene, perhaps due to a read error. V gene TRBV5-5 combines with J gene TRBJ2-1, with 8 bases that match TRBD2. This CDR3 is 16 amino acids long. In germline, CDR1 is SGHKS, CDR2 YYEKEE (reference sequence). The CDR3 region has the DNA TGTGCCAGCAGCTTGGCCATAGCGGGAAGCTACAACGAGCAGTTCTTC. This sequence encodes CASSLAIAGSYNEQFF.

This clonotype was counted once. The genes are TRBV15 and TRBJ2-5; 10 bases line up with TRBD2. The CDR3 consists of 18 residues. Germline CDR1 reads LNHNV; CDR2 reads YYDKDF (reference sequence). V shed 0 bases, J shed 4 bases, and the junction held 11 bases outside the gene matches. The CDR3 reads CATSRDRASGRSGETQYF. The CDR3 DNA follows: TGTGCCACCAGCAGAGATAGGGCTAGCGGGAGATCCGGAGAGACCCAGTACTTC.

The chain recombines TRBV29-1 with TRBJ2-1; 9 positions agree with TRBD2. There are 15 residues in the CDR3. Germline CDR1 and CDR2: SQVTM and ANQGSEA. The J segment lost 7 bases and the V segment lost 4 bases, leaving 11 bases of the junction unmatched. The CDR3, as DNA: TGCAGCGTTGTTGGTAGCGGGAGAAGTGGGAATGAGCAGTTCTTC. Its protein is CSVVGSGRSGNEQFF.

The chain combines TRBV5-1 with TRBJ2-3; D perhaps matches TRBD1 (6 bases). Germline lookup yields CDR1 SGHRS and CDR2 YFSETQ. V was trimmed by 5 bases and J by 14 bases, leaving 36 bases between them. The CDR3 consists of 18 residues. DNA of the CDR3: TGCGCCAGCAGTTCGCTATTGGGCCGTAAGCGACAGGACAGATACGCGTATTTT. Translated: CASSSLLGRKRQDRYAYF.